This TCR beta chain was identified in a study of blood T cells in healthy people across ages. Study-wide points: Long-lived donors had more naive CD4+ cells and higher diversity than aged donors.

Trimming cost V 7 bases and J 2 bases; bases outside gene matches: 7. The CDR3 runs to 13 residues. The germline CDR1 and CDR2 sequences are DFQATT and SNEGSKA (reference sequence). For the second PCR, which ran for about 7 to 11 cycles, a sample-barcoded 5' primer and a J-beta primer mix were used. TCRdb passed the 5' RACE reads through MiXCR, listing each CDR3 protein once. The table records about 760,000 distinct CDR3 sequences, 25% of them present only once. Comments on this clonotype: Antigen specificity is unknown.

This sample also belongs to another study, concerning T cells of mothers and their children. That paper notes: Per mother, over 8.5 million TCR beta CDR3 reads were obtained; per child, approximately 3 million. Overlap ran slightly, non-significantly higher for related than unrelated mother-child pairs. Evidence of persistent microchimeric T cell clones was absent.

The chain carries TRBV20-1 and TRBJ2-5, with 7 nucleotides matching TRBD1. This TCR came from a boy between 10 and 17 years old in good health. Sequenced: blood. The CDR3 coding sequence is TGCAGTGTTCGGACAGGACAGCAAGAGACCCAGTACTTC. Protein product: CSVRTGQQETQYF.